One T cell receptor (beta chain) is described in this entry. Which antigen it targets is not known. No base quality information exists; no much larger clone differs at one position. The CDR3 regions of human TCRbeta chains were analyzed by immunosequencing. The original methods were these. Repertoire TCRs were matched against a reference library of SARS-CoV-2-specific TCRs generated with the MIRA antigen-specificity platform. Breadth was defined as the fraction of unique TCRs that were SARS-CoV-2-associated. Depth was defined as the fraction of total T cells that were SARS-CoV-2-associated. Using the MIRA data, each spike-specific TCR was assigned both to the spike region to which the TCR was reactive and to a CD4 or CD8 class. Log10-transformed breadth and depth values were compared by one-way ANOVA with Sidak's multiple comparisons tests. The source is immuneACCESS, and TCRdb retained only in-frame sequences with V and J called. Part of the clones is not carried over; for the studies checked, unresolved V genes explain less than half of this, and the remainder is unexplained. V, J and clone size reflect that table, while D and trimming were determined from the DNA. In all, the sample holds 120,000 or so clones, and 80% to 95% of those were seen once. The ten largest make up almost 2.5% of the sample.

Trimming at the junction amounts to 8 bases on V and 6 bases on J, and the germline ends lie 8 bases apart. For CDR1 and CDR2, the germline V gene lists SNHLY and FYNNEI. The CDR3 runs 12 residues from the cysteine to the phenylalanine. Kept here is only the CDR3 DNA, which spans 36 bases and is read in frame from base 1. The sample comes from a study of T cell responses to AZD1222 COVID-19 vaccine (dated by TCRdb to the early 2020s). Turning to the overall study: A total of 230 to 250 trial participants underwent TCR sequencing, of whom about 210 received two doses of AZD1222 and 26 received two doses of the MenACWY control vaccine. Trial participants were enrolled by age into subgroups of 18-55, 56-69 and 70-plus years, and about 150, 27 and 61 TCR-sequenced participants, respectively, were included in these subgroups. Broad study findings and their caveats: Conclusions about previously exposed vaccinees were limited because only a handful of AZD1222 recipients were SARS-CoV-2 seropositive at baseline. Reportedly, close to half of the unique spike-specific TCRs recognized epitopes lying outside the regions that are mutated in the B.1.351 and B.1.1.7 variants. Participants were mostly white British, with more females than males. The authors suggested clonal diversity may have been underestimated. In the small 56-69-year group, the increase in depth fell short of significance, most likely because of low power. Because no samples from the day 14 peak response were available, repertoires could be characterized only after the peak T cell response. Spike-specific TCR breadth and depth rose significantly after two AZD1222 doses compared with day 0 and with MenACWY recipients. CD4 TCRs associated with the vaccine covered the entire spike protein, and the dominant responses were in regions 160-218 and 743-854.

In light of the paper, this sample's time point label describes: about 28 days (+/-7) after the second vaccine dose. AZD1222 recipients whose second dose came at about 4 weeks and those whose second dose came at about 12 weeks were combined into one group, since spike-specific TCR depth and breadth did not differ between the two schedules. Vaccinee samples came from UK trials COV001 and COV002, including a single-blind randomized controlled phase 2/3 trial of AZD1222 (ChAdOx1 nCoV-19) in healthy adults. For TCRbeta chain sequencing, PBMC samples from trial participants were taken at day 0 and at day 28 after the second dose.

The receptor's source is an adult who received the AZD1222 COVID-19 vaccine. The rearranged segments are TRBV2 and TRBJ1-6, with the D gene call left open. Material: peripheral blood, obtained 28 days after the second AZD1222 dose. This receptor carries the CDR3 CASLSSNSPLHF. The sequence in DNA is TGTGCCAGCTTAAGCAGTAATTCACCCCTCCACTTT.